The subject of this entry is one T cell receptor (beta chain). The data were obtained in a study of control samples from healthy donors and cancer patients. Germline CDR1 reads LNHDA; CDR2 reads SQIVND (reference sequence). This CDR3 contains 15 residues. Trimming cost V 5 bases and J 2 bases, with 16 bases left between them. Generated by immunoSEQ multiplex PCR, the TCRdb table keeps only in-frame clones and is missing some. The sample records some 44,000 clones, over 65% being singletons. V usage is TRBV19 and J usage is TRBJ2-7; maybe TRBD1 (6 bases). This clonotype was obtained from a male donor with melanoma. The sequenced material came from formalin-fixed, paraffin-embedded tissue. Here the CDR3 reads CASSGGFSRTYEQYF. The CDR3 DNA reads as TGTGCCAGTAGTGGGGGCTTTAGCAGGACCTACGAGCAGTACTTC. The whole variable domain, filled in from reference TRBV19 and TRBJ2-7, reads DGGITQSPKYLFRKEGQNVTLSCEQNLNHDAMYWYRQDPGQGLRLIYYSQIVNDFQKGDIAEGYSVSREKKESFPLTVTSAQKNPTAFYLCASSGGFSRTYEQYFGPGTRLTVT.